The 28 T cell receptor beta chains below were found in one sample sequenced in a study of OX40 agonist ivuxolimab in advanced cancers. Here immunoSEQ multiplex PCR was the method, and the copy in TCRdb shows in-frame clones only, minus some. The sample yields roughly 77,000 clones, around 90% seen once. Sequencing used CD4+ or CD8+ T cells sorted from blood, obtained in a trial of the OX40 agonist ivuxolimab. Receptors originate from an adult with an advanced solid tumor such as melanoma, head and neck, liver or kidney cancer.

The chain uses TRBV4-1 and TRBJ2-1; 15 positions match TRBD2. The germline V gene has CDR1 MGHRA and CDR2 YSYEKL. This CDR3 is built from 16 residues. With V trimmed by 5 bases and J by 9 bases, 8 bases remained unmatched. The CDR3 DNA is TGCGCCAGCAGCAAGGGACTAGCGGGGGGTTTAATTGAGCAGTTCTTC. Amino acids: CASSKGLAGGLIEQFF.

The chain recombines TRBV5-4 with TRBJ2-3; TRBD2 matches 10 bases. V lost 0 bases to trimming and J lost 6 bases; unmatched junction nucleotides: 7. The CDR3 is made up of 16 amino acids. Germline CDR1 reads SGHNT; CDR2 reads YYREEE (reference sequence). Here the CDR3 reads CASSLEAGGGRDTQYF. The CDR3 DNA sequence: TGTGCCAGCAGCTTGGAAGCGGGAGGGGGCAGGGATACGCAGTATTTT. The whole variable domain, remainder taken from reference TRBV5-4 and TRBJ2-3, is ETGVTQSPTHLIKTRGQQVTLRCSSQSGHNTVSWYQQALGQGPQFIFQYYREEENGRGNFPPRFSGLQFPNYSSELNVNALELDDSALYLCASSLEAGGGRDTQYFGPGTRLTVL.

The chain combines TRBV5-1 with TRBJ2-5; 8 nucleotides agree with TRBD2. Looked up from germline, CDR1 is SGHRS and CDR2 is YFSETQ. The CDR3 totals 15 residues. The trim removed 3 bases at V and 1 base at J, leaving 5 bases unmatched. This chain's CDR3 is CASSSGGNSQETQYF. The CDR3 DNA is TGCGCCAGCAGCTCGGGAGGGAACTCCCAAGAGACCCAGTACTTC.

This chain links TRBV9 with TRBJ2-1; 13 bases are a match to TRBD2. This CDR3 is built from 16 residues. With V trimmed by 0 bases and J by 9 bases, 6 bases remained unmatched. Germline V lookup: CDR1 SGDLS, CDR2 YYNGEE. The CDR3 nucleotides are TGTGCCAGCAGCGTAGAGGAGACTAGCGGGGGGTTTGAGCAGTTCTTC. Encoded protein: CASSVEETSGGFEQFF.

CDR3: CASSLPNEQFF. CDR3 in DNA: TGTGCCAGCAGCTTACCCAATGAGCAGTTCTTC. The J gene is TRBJ2-1, the V gene TRBV7-6, with D hard to call. The V and J ends lost 2 bases and 6 bases respectively, with 2 bases between them. The CDR3 contains 11 residues. Germline V gene data show CDR1 as SGHVS and CDR2 as FNYEAQ.

The rearrangement joins TRBV10-3 to TRBJ2-2, with D uncertain. Germline lookup yields CDR1 ENHRY and CDR2 SYGVKD. The CDR3 loop spans 14 amino acids. Trimming removed 0 bases from V and 6 bases from J, with 8 bases in between. As DNA, the CDR3 is TGTGCCATCAGTGAGTCACCAGCGTCCGGGGAGCTGTTTTTT. Translation: CAISESPASGELFF.

The V gene is TRBV7-9, the J gene TRBJ2-2; 12 positions match TRBD2. V gave up 5 bases and J gave up 10 bases; unmatched junction bases: 14. The CDR3 extends over 17 amino acids. CDR1 SEHNR and CDR2 FQNEAQ come from the germline V gene (reference sequence). DNA for the CDR3: TGTGCCAGCAGCCCAATTCGGACTAGCGGGGATGTCACGGAGCTGTTTTTT. Translating it yields CASSPIRTSGDVTELFF.

This chain joins TRBV7-9 and TRBJ2-1; no clear D. This CDR3 region has 10 residues. CDR1 is SEHNR and CDR2 is FQNEAQ in the germline V gene (reference sequence). V was trimmed by 2 bases and J by 9 bases, leaving 2 bases between them. The CDR3 coding sequence is TGTGCCAGCAGCTTATCTGAGCAGTTCTTC. Residues: CASSLSEQFF.

This rearrangement joins TRBV18 to TRBJ1-1; TRBD1 is a possible D gene (5 bases). Between the trimmed V and J ends, which lost 4 bases and 1 base, there was a span of 10 bases. The V gene's germline CDR1 is KGHSH and CDR2 LQKENI. This CDR3 contains 14 residues. In nucleotides, the CDR3 is TGTGCCAGCTCACTAAATGACAGGAACACTGAAGCTTTCTTT. As protein: CASSLNDRNTEAFF.

The genes are TRBV6-1 and TRBJ2-7; 8 bases match TRBD1. V shed 0 bases, J shed 1 base, and the junction held 2 bases outside the gene matches. The CDR3 extends over 15 amino acids. The germline V gene encodes CDR1 MNHNS and CDR2 SASEGT. The CDR3 loop reads CASSEAGTGSYEQYF. Here the CDR3 DNA reads TGTGCCAGCAGTGAAGCAGGGACAGGTTCCTACGAGCAGTACTTC.

The genes are TRBV6-5 and TRBJ2-7; D tentatively reads TRBD1 or TRBD2 (5 bases each). Germline assignment: CDR1 MNHEY and CDR2 SVGAGI. The V gene lost 4 bases and the J gene lost 2 bases, with 12 bases spanning the gap. The CDR3 loop spans 14 amino acids. The CDR3 reads CASSSAPGPYEQYF. The CDR3 nucleotides are TGTGCCAGCAGTTCCGCCCCGGGGCCCTACGAGCAGTACTTC.

The genes are TRBV5-8 and TRBJ2-1; D is unresolved. This CDR3 spans 14 amino acids. Germline lookup yields CDR1 SGHTS and CDR2 YDEGEE. V shed 4 bases and J shed 4 bases, with 12 bases lying between them. The CDR3 spells CASSRGVLYNEQFF. Here the CDR3 DNA reads TGTGCCAGCAGCCGCGGAGTCCTGTACAATGAGCAGTTCTTC. The full variable domain, its missing parts supplied by reference TRBV5-8 and TRBJ2-1, is EAGVTQSPTHLIKTRGQQATLRCSPISGHTSVYWYQQALGLGLQFLLWYDEGEERNRGNFPPRFSGRQFPNYSSELNVNALELEDSALYLCASSRGVLYNEQFFGPGTRLTVL.

This clone has only one observation. This chain joins TRBV2 and TRBJ2-5; D not certain. V was pared by 4 bases and J by 5 bases, with 8 bases between. The CDR3 is 12 residues long. Germline loops: CDR1 SNHLY, CDR2 FYNNEI. CDR3 residues: CASSVQSETQYF. The CDR3 coding sequence is TGTGCCAGCAGTGTGCAGTCGGAGACCCAGTACTTC.

The gene calls are TRBV30 and TRBJ1-6, with TRBD1 as a possible D gene (6 bases). The germline V gene has CDR1 GTSNPN and CDR2 SVGIG (reference sequence). CDR3 size: 13 residues. V shed 4 bases and J shed 6 bases, with 10 bases lying between them. This CDR3 is CAWTGASNSPLHF. The CDR3 nucleotides read TGTGCCTGGACGGGGGCTAGTAATTCACCCCTCCACTTT.

The V call is TRBV2, the J call TRBJ2-2, with TRBD2 matching over 7 bases. The CDR3 runs 15 residues. Germline CDR1 and CDR2: SNHLY and FYNNEI. V was pared by 2 bases and J by 5 bases, with 5 bases of the junction left unmatched. CDR3 in amino acids: CASSETAGVTGELFF. Here the CDR3 DNA reads TGTGCCAGCAGTGAAACGGCGGGAGTGACCGGGGAGCTGTTTTTT.

This sequence joins TRBV5-1 and TRBJ1-2; D is unresolved. The CDR3 has 16 amino acids. V lost 0 bases, J lost 0 bases, and 12 bases lay in between. The germline gives CDR1 SGHRS, CDR2 YFSETQ. CDR3 loop: CASSLGDTRANYGYTF. CDR3 in DNA: TGCGCCAGCAGCTTGGGAGACACTAGAGCTAACTATGGCTACACCTTC.

In DNA form, the CDR3 reads TGTGCCAGCAGCTCCTGGACAGGGGGGACTGAAGCTTTCTTT. Protein product: CASSSWTGGTEAFF. The chain has TRBV11-2 and TRBJ1-1, with TRBD1 matching over 10 bases. Germline CDR1 and CDR2: SGHAT and FQNNGV. The CDR3 extends over 14 amino acids. V lost 4 bases and J lost 5; bases outside the gene matches: 4.

The rearrangement links TRBV2 to TRBJ2-5; 9 bases agree with TRBD1. Germline V gene sequence: CDR1 SNHLY, CDR2 FYNNEI. The CDR3 runs to 13 residues. V was pared by 8 bases and J by 4 bases, with 5 bases of the junction left unmatched. This chain's CDR3 is CASRGQGGETQYF. CDR3 in DNA: TGTGCCAGCCGGGGACAGGGAGGAGAGACCCAGTACTTC.

This chain links TRBV10-2 with TRBJ2-5, with D unresolved. Germline loops: CDR1 WSHSY, CDR2 SAAADI. This CDR3 has 14 amino acids. Deletions cut 1 base from V and 3 bases from J, with 9 bases between. The CDR3 coding sequence is TGCGCCAGCAGTGAGTACTCTAAAAAAGAGACCCAGTACTTC. This codes for CASSEYSKKETQYF.

DNA of the CDR3: TGTGCCAGCTCACCACTTGAGAACACTGAAGCTTTCTTT. It translates to CASSPLENTEAFF. This chain links TRBV18 with TRBJ1-1; D remains unclear. The CDR3 extends over 13 amino acids. The germline CDR1 and CDR2 sequences are KGHSH and LQKENI. V dropped 1 base and J dropped 1 base, with 4 bases sitting between them. Together with reference TRBV18 and TRBJ1-1, the CDR3 gives the full variable domain: NAGVMQNPRHLVRRRGQEARLRCSPMKGHSHVYWYRQLPEEGLKFMVYLQKENIIDESGMPKERFSAEFPKEGPSILRIQQVVRGDSAAYFCASSPLENTEAFFGQGTRLTVV.

This sequence joins TRBV9 and TRBJ2-1, with 7 bases that match TRBD1. The CDR3 covers 15 residues. Germline trimming cut 0 bases from V and 3 bases from J; bases unmatched to any gene: 3. Germline CDR1 SGDLS, CDR2 YYNGEE. The CDR3 here is CASSVAGDSYNEQFF. CDR3 bases: TGTGCCAGCAGCGTAGCCGGGGACAGCTACAATGAGCAGTTCTTC.

The gene calls are TRBV11-2 and TRBJ1-2; TRBD1 is a possible D gene (5 bases). V lost 5 bases to trimming and J lost 0 bases, with 10 bases between them. Germline V gives CDR1 SGHAT, CDR2 FQNNGV. The CDR3 has 14 amino acids. The DNA for the CDR3 is TGTGCCAGCAGCACTGACAGCGCTAACTATGGCTACACCTTC. Protein product: CASSTDSANYGYTF. Full variable domain (outside the CDR3, taken from reference TRBV11-2 and TRBJ1-2): EAGVAQSPRYKIIEKRQSVAFWCNPISGHATLYWYQQILGQGPKLLIQFQNNGVVDDSQLPKDRFSAERLKGVDSTLKIQPAKLEDSAVYLCASSTDSANYGYTFGSGTRLTVV.

The chain carries TRBV7-8 and TRBJ2-3; no reliable D call. Germline V gene data show CDR1 as SGHVS and CDR2 as FQNEAQ. V was trimmed by 1 base and J by 5 bases, leaving 7 bases between them. This CDR3 spans 13 amino acids. The CDR3 here is CASSLGAGDTQYF. For the CDR3, the DNA is TGTGCCAGCAGCTTAGGGGCTGGAGATACGCAGTATTTT.

The rearrangement joins TRBV30 to TRBJ2-7; weak D call: TRBD2 (5 bases). The CDR3 length is 15 residues. Trimming removed 2 bases at V and 0 bases at J, with 14 bases between. Germline values: CDR1 GTSNPN, CDR2 SVGIG (reference sequence). CDR3 protein: CAWSKISGSSYEQYF. The CDR3 bases are TGTGCCTGGAGTAAGATCAGTGGGAGCTCCTACGAGCAGTACTTC.

Only a few counts were recorded for this clone. The CDR3 nucleotides read TGTGCCAGCAGCGTAGGGGTCACAGGGTATGGCTACACCTTC. It codes for CASSVGVTGYGYTF. This chain joins TRBV7-6 and TRBJ1-2, with D possibly being TRBD1 (6 bases). The CDR3 runs 14 residues. Germline CDR1 reads SGHVS; CDR2 reads FNYEAQ. Between the trimmed V and J ends, which lost 5 bases and 5 bases, there was a span of 15 bases.

The chain joins TRBV19 to TRBJ2-7; possibly TRBD1 for D (5 bases). Germline lookup yields CDR1 LNHDA and CDR2 SQIVND (reference sequence). Trimming removed 5 bases at V and 2 bases at J, with 13 bases between. This CDR3 spans 14 amino acids. CDR3 residues: CASSHRRGTYEQYF. The CDR3 DNA reads as TGTGCCAGTAGTCACCGAAGGGGAACCTACGAGCAGTACTTC.

The chain uses TRBV14 and TRBJ2-7, with D possibly TRBD1 on 6 matching bases. This CDR3 has 13 amino acids. The germline CDR1 and CDR2 sequences are SGHDN and FVKESK. V was cut by 0 bases and J by 6 bases, with 9 bases left in between. The CDR3 sequence: CASSQDRGGEQYF. The CDR3 region has the DNA TGTGCCAGCAGCCAAGACAGGGGTGGCGAGCAGTACTTC. Full variable domain (remainder filled in from reference TRBV14 and TRBJ2-7): EAGVTQFPSHSVIEKGQTVTLRCDPISGHDNLYWYRRVMGKEIKFLLHFVKESKQDESGMPNNRFLAERTGGTYSTLKVQPAELEDSGVYFCASSQDRGGEQYFGPGTRLTVT.

This CDR3 is CAISGREAHNEQFF. Written as DNA, the CDR3 is TGTGCCATCAGTGGTCGGGAGGCTCACAATGAGCAGTTCTTC. This sequence joins TRBV10-3 and TRBJ2-1; 7 bases map to TRBD2. This CDR3 is 14 amino acids long. The germline gives CDR1 ENHRY, CDR2 SYGVKD. Losses at the gene ends were 4 bases for V and 5 bases for J; bases not matched to a gene: 5.